This T cell receptor (beta chain) was documented in a study of blood T cell repertoires in COVID-19. About the research overall: Samples came from the United States, Italy and Spain, spanning acute and convalescent COVID-19. PBMCs, B-cell-depleted T cells, or T cells were the source of the cDNA or gDNA that made up the material.

In the authors' workflow: Estimation of nucleated cell counts relied on the amplification of reference gene primers. Some clones are missing from TCRdb's copy, which holds only in-frame ones; the method was immunoSEQ multiplex PCR. Clonal size and the V and J genes are those of that table, whereas D and trimming came from the DNA. The data contain tens of thousands of clones, about 86% of them seen just once; the ten biggest clones take up about 4.8%. V was pared by 2 bases and J by 6 bases, with 8 bases of the junction left unmatched. This CDR3 is 16 amino acids long. Germline V lookup: CDR1 SGHRS, CDR2 YFSETQ.

The origin of this receptor is a woman aged 80 or older with acute or convalescent COVID-19. The specimen was peripheral blood. The chain combines TRBV5-1 with TRBJ2-2; 9 positions match TRBD2. CDR3 nucleotide sequence: TGCGCCAGCAGCTTACTAGCGGGCCGATCCGCCGGGGAGCTGTTTTTT. Its protein is CASSLLAGRSAGELFF.